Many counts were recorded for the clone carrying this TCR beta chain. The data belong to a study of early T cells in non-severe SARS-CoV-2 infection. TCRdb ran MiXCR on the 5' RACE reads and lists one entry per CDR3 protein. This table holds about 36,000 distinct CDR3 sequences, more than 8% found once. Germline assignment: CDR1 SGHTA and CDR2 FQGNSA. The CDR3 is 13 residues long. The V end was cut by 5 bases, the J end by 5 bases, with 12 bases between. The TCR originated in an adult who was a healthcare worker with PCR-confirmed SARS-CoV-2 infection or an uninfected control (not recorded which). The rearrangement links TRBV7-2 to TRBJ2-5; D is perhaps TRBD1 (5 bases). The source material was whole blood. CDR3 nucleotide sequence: TGTGCCAGCAGCCTCAGGGTCGGCGAGACCCAGTACTTC. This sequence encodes CASSLRVGETQYF.